This T cell receptor (beta chain) was identified during a study of T cell repertoires in cytomegalovirus infection. Study details: Both a matching HLA type and CMV infection were indicated by public TCR beta signatures.

TCRdb redid the calling of the reads with MiXCR, one entry per CDR3 protein. Of about 360,000 distinct CDR3 sequences detected, 15% to 20% appear once; the ten largest clones hold 7.5% to 9%. This clonotype showed up just a few times. What it binds is unknown. V was pared by 7 bases and J by 1 base, with 14 bases between. Germline assignment: CDR1 SNHLY and CDR2 FYNNEI. This CDR3 region has 15 residues. Regarding the study as a whole: The cumulative frequency of public TCR beta families identified carriers of CMV plus the relevant HLA. Dominating the ex vivo response were HLA-C-restricted CMV-specific TCR beta clonotypes.

Sequencing input: PBMCs. This TCR derives from a human donor in good health (CMV status not recorded). Some clones in this sample may be carry-over from other donors' samples. The V and J genes are TRBV2 and TRBJ2-4; tentative D call: TRBD2 (6 bases). DNA of the CDR3: TGTGCCAGCAAGCCGGGACTGCGGGCCAAAAACATTCAGTACTTC. Protein: CASKPGLRAKNIQYF.